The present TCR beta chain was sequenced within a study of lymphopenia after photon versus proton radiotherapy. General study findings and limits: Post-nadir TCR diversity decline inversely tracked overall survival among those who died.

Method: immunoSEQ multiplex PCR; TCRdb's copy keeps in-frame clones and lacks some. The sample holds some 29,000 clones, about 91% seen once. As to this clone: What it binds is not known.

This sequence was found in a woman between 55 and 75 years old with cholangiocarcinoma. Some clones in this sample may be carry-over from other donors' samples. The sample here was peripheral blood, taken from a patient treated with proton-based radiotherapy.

The CDR3 nucleotides are TGTGCCAGCAGTTTTAGCAGCTCGAACACCGGGGAGCTGTTTTTT. Translated, it gives CASSFSSSNTGELFF. V and J are TRBV6-6 and TRBJ2-2; D unclear. Germline-derived CDR1 and CDR2 are MNHNY and SVGAGI (reference sequence). V was cut by 4 bases and J by 0 bases, with 9 bases left in between. The CDR3 length is 15 residues.